This T cell receptor beta chain was sequenced for a study of cytomegalovirus exposure and HLA in healthy donors. Study-wide results and caveats: Most TCR sequences were rare, but some public TCRs occurred in many donors. Reported findings show TCR beta sequences accurately forecast HLA-A and HLA-B alleles in most subjects. TCR beta V segments were, for the most part, productive about 87% or about 30% of the time in an earlier analysis.

Both 60 Vbeta primers and 13 Jbeta primers went into the PCR. This table comes from immunoSEQ multiplex PCR, and its TCRdb copy is limited to in-frame clones, with some not included. The profile shows around 130,000 clones, 84% of them singletons. Per germline, CDR1 SNHLY and CDR2 FYNNEI. The length of the CDR3 is 14 residues. V was clipped by 4 bases and J by 3 bases, with 12 bases between them. Regarding this clone: Its antigen is undetermined.

The source of this sequence is a man between 50 and 59 years old in good health and CMV-seronegative. J is TRBJ1-1 and V is TRBV2; no definite D call. The sequenced sample was PBMCs. CDR3 amino acids: CASSGRREDTEAFF. CDR3 DNA: TGTGCCAGCAGTGGTCGGAGGGAGGACACTGAAGCTTTCTTT. Based on the CDR3 plus reference TRBV2 and TRBJ1-1, the full variable domain is EPEVTQTPSHQVTQMGQEVILRCVPISNHLYFYWYRQILGQKVEFLVSFYNNEISEKSEIFDDQFSVERPDGSNFTLKIRSTKLEDSAMYFCASSGRREDTEAFFGQGTRLTVV.